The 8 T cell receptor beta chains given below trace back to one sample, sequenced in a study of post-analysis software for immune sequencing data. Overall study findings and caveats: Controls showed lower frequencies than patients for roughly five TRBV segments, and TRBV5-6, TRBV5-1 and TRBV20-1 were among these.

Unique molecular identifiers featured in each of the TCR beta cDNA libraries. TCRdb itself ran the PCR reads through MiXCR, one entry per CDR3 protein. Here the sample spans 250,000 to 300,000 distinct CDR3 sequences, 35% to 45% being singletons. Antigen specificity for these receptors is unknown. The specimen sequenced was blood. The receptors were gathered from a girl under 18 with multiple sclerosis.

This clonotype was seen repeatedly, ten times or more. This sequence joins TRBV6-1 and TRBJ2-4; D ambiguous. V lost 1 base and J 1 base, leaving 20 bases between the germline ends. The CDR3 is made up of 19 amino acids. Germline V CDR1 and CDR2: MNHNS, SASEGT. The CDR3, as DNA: TGTGCCAGCAGTGAAGACCGCTCCAACGGTCGGTGGGCCAAAAACATTCAGTACTTC. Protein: CASSEDRSNGRWAKNIQYF.

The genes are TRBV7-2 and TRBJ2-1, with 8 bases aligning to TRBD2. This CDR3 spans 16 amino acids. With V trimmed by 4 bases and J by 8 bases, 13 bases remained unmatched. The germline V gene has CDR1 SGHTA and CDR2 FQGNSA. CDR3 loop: CASSYTGTSIVHEQFF. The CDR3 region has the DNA TGTGCCAGCAGCTATACCGGGACTAGTATAGTTCATGAGCAGTTCTTC.

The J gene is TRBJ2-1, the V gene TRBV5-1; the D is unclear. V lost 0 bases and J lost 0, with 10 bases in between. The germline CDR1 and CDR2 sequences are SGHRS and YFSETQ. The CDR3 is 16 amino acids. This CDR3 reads CASSLAHETSYNEQFF. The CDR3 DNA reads TGCGCCAGCAGCTTGGCCCACGAAACCTCCTACAATGAGCAGTTCTTC.

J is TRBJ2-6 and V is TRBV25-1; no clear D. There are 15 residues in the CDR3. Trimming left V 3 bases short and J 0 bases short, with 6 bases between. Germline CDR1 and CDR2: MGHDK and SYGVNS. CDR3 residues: CASSEGYSGANVLTF. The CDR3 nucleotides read TGTGCCAGCAGTGAGGGGTACTCTGGGGCCAACGTCCTGACTTTC.

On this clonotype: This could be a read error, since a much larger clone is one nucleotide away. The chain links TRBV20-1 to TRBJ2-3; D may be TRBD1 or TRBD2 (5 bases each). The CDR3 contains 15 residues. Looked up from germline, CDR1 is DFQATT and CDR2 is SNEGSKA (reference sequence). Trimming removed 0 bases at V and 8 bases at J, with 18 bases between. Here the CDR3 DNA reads TGCAGTGCTAGAGATGGCGCACGAGGGGTAGGTACGCAGTATTTT. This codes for CSARDGARGVGTQYF.

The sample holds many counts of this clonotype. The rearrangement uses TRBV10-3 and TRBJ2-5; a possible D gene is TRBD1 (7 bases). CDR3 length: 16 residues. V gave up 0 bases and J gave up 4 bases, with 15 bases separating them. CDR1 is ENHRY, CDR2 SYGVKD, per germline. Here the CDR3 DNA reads TGTGCCATCAGTGAGTCGGAGGGGGCGCGACGAGAGACCCAGTACTTC. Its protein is CAISESEGARRETQYF.

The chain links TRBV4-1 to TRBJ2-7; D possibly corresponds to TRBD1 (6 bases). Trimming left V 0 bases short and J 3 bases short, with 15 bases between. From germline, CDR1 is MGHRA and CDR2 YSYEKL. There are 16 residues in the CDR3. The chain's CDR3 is CASSQDPAGVVYEQYF. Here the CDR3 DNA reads TGCGCCAGCAGCCAAGATCCAGCAGGGGTGGTCTACGAGCAGTACTTC.

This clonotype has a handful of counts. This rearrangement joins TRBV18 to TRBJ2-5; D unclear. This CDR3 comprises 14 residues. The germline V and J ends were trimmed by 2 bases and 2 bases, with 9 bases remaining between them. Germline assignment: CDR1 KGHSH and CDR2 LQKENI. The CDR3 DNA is TGTGCCAGCTCACCAGGGCTAGGTCAAGAGACCCAGTACTTC. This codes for CASSPGLGQETQYF.